This is a list of T cell receptor beta chains from one sample in a study of T cell clones after liver transplantation. TCRdb's table, derived via immunoSEQ multiplex PCR, lists solely in-frame clones and lacks some. This sample has around 19,000 clones, with approximately 88% found just once. The material sequenced was CD8+ T cells from blood, taken before liver transplant. The receptors here all came from a human donor who received a liver transplant. CDR3s include the opening cysteine and the closing phenylalanine or tryptophan. The D gene is left open where the match is weak. Where a row states a size, it is once, few, many or the class of an expanded clone; other rows omit it.

TRBV9	NA	NA	TRBJ1-1	TGTGCCAGCAGCGTAGGGTCAGGGATCTCCACTGAAGCTTTCTTT	CASSVGSGISTEAFF
TRBV29-1	TRBD2	NA	TRBJ2-7	TGCAGCGTTGAATCAGCTAGCGGGAGCATCCCATACTACGAGCAGTACTTC	CSVESASGSIPYYEQYF
TRBV11-2	NA	NA	TRBJ2-5	TGTGCCAGCAGCCCGGGCCCACAAGAGACCCAGTACTTC	CASSPGPQETQYF
TRBV4-3	TRBD1	NA	TRBJ1-1	TGCGCCAGCAGCCATAGACAGGGAGTAGGGCTGAACACTGAAGCTTTCTTT	CASSHRQGVGLNTEAFF
TRBV7-2	NA	few	TRBJ2-5	TGTGCCAGCAGCCACATTCTCGCGACTCCCCAAGCGACCCAGTACTTC	CASSHILATPQATQYF
TRBV19	TRBD1	NA	TRBJ2-3	TGTGCCAGTAGTACGGACAGGGGGCTTTGGGATACGCAGTATTTT	CASSTDRGLWDTQYF
TRBV5-1	NA	NA	TRBJ1-2	TGCGCCAGCAGCTTCTCCTCGGGGGGTCGCGACAGAGGGGACTATGGCTACACCTTC	CASSFSSGGRDRGDYGYTF
TRBV27	NA	NA	TRBJ1-1	TGTGCCAGCAGTTTATCGAACGGATACACTGAAGCTTTCTTT	CASSLSNGYTEAFF
TRBV11-2	NA	once	TRBJ1-5	TGTGCCAGCAGCTCCGGGTATAGCAATCAGCCCCAGCATTTT	CASSSGYSNQPQHF
TRBV27	NA	NA	TRBJ2-1	TGTGCCAGCAGTCCTCTAGGAAATGAGCAGTTCTTC	CASSPLGNEQFF
TRBV4-1	NA	few	TRBJ1-5	TGCGCCAGCAGCCAGTCAGCTGGGTTATTTAGCAATCAGCCCCAGCATTTT	CASSQSAGLFSNQPQHF
TRBV9	TRBD1	NA	TRBJ2-7	TGTGCCAGCAGCGGAGAATGGGACAGGGGCATCTACGAGCAGTACTTC	CASSGEWDRGIYEQYF
TRBV28	NA	NA	TRBJ1-5	TGTGCCAGCAGTTTAGTATTCGGTCAGGCTTACCAGCCCCAGCATTTT	CASSLVFGQAYQPQHF
TRBV28	NA	NA	TRBJ2-7	TGTGCCAGCAGTTTTACCGGGAGTTCCTACGAGCAGTACTTC	CASSFTGSSYEQYF
TRBV7-9	NA	NA	TRBJ2-1	TGTGCCAGCAGCGCTGGGACTTCTAGCTCCTACAATGAGCAGTTCTTC	CASSAGTSSSYNEQFF
TRBV10-2	NA	few	TRBJ1-1	TGCGCCAGCGTCGGACAGCTGAACACTGAAGCTTTCTTT	CASVGQLNTEAFF
TRBV5-4	TRBD1	NA	TRBJ1-2	TGTGCCAGCAGCGCTCCGGGACAGGGGCGAGGCTACACCTTC	CASSAPGQGRGYTF
TRBV9	NA	NA	TRBJ2-1	TGTGCCAGCAGCGTAGGTCTTAATGAGCAGTTCTTC	CASSVGLNEQFF
TRBV5-8	NA	NA	TRBJ2-1	TGTGCCAGCAGCCGGACATGGACCGACACTGAGCAGTTCTTC	CASSRTWTDTEQFF
TRBV2	NA	NA	TRBJ1-3	TGTGCCAGCACCGAGGGGGGGGCGCGAGGAAACACCATATATTTT	CASTEGGARGNTIYF
TRBV27	TRBD2	NA	TRBJ2-1	TGTGCCAGCAGTTTAACGGGAGGATATGACAATGAGCAGTTCTTC	CASSLTGGYDNEQFF
TRBV4-1	NA	NA	TRBJ2-1	TGCGCCAGCAGCACCCTAGCACGCGATGAGCAGTTCTTC	CASSTLARDEQFF
TRBV28	NA	NA	TRBJ2-7	TGTGCCAGCAGCTCCGTCCGGCGGGGCCGCCCAATCTACGAGCAGTACTTC	CASSSVRRGRPIYEQYF
TRBV5-1	NA	NA	TRBJ1-1	TGCGCCAGCAGCTTGGACAGGGAGTACACTGAAGCTTTCTTT	CASSLDREYTEAFF
TRBV19	TRBD1	NA	TRBJ1-1	TGTGCCAGTAGTATTGGGGACAGGGAAGCTTTCTTT	CASSIGDREAFF
TRBV7-6	TRBD1	NA	TRBJ2-7	TGTGCCAGCAGCTTCAAAGACAGGGGATCCGAGCAGTACTTC	CASSFKDRGSEQYF
TRBV5-1	NA	NA	TRBJ2-6	TGCGCCAGCAGCCCTAGGACAGACTACTCTGGGGCCAACGTCCTGACTTTC	CASSPRTDYSGANVLTF
TRBV28	NA	NA	TRBJ2-1	TGTGCCAGCAGGCTACAGGGGGGGGACAATGAGCAGTTCTTC	CASRLQGGDNEQFF
TRBV27	NA	NA	TRBJ2-2	TGTGCCAGCAGTCCGGTCCGGGACACATACTCGAACACCGGGGAGCTGTTTTTT	CASSPVRDTYSNTGELFF
TRBV4-1	NA	NA	TRBJ1-2	TGCGCCAGCAGCCAAGTGGACAGTCCCCACAGAGACTATGGCTACACCTTC	CASSQVDSPHRDYGYTF
TRBV19	NA	NA	TRBJ1-2	TGTGCCAGTAGTATTCAGGCCCCCCTGGAATTCGGCTACACCTTC	CASSIQAPLEFGYTF
TRBV7-9	NA	NA	TRBJ2-2	TGTGCCAGCAGCTTAGATCCGGGCGGGGAGCTGTTTTTT	CASSLDPGGELFF
TRBV15	NA	NA	TRBJ2-5	TGTGCCACCAGCAGATACCCTTTGGGAGAAGAGACCCAGTACTTC	CATSRYPLGEETQYF
TRBV9	NA	NA	TRBJ1-2	TGTGCCAGCAGCGGAATCAGGGATACTAACTATGGCTACACCTTC	CASSGIRDTNYGYTF
TRBV29-1	NA	NA	TRBJ1-1	TGCAGCGTTGAGGTGGGGCAGGCGAACACTGAAGCTTTCTTT	CSVEVGQANTEAFF
TRBV7-2	TRBD1	NA	TRBJ1-2	TGTGCCAGCAGCCCTGTTTTTGCAGGGGGCTCCTATGGCTACACCTTC	CASSPVFAGGSYGYTF
TRBV28	NA	NA	TRBJ2-6	TGTGCCAGCAGTCTGGACCCTGGGGCCAACGTCCTGACTTTC	CASSLDPGANVLTF
TRBV4-1	NA	medium-sized	TRBJ1-2	TGCGCCAGCAGCCCCATACAAGGGGTCCTGTTCGGCTACACCTTC	CASSPIQGVLFGYTF
TRBV27	TRBD1	NA	TRBJ1-2	TGTGCCAGCAGTTTAGGGGCAGGGGGCATTTCCTTCTATGGCTACACCTTC	CASSLGAGGISFYGYTF
TRBV19	NA	NA	TRBJ2-3	TGTGCCAGTAGTATCAGGCTAGCGTCGACATACAGCACAGATACGCAGTATTTT	CASSIRLASTYSTDTQYF
TRBV7-2	TRBD2	NA	TRBJ2-1	TGTGCCAGCAGCTTAGGGTCCGAGTGGCGGGAGGGGTGGCGGTTCTTC	CASSLGSEWREGWRFF
TRBV7-9	NA	NA	TRBJ2-1	TGTGCCAGTGGGGGACACCTTTACAATGAGCAGTTCTTC	CASGGHLYNEQFF
TRBV2	NA	NA	TRBJ1-4	TGTGCCAGCAGTGATACACCCAACGAGGAAAAACTGTTTTTT	CASSDTPNEEKLFF
TRBV13	TRBD1	NA	TRBJ2-7	TGTGCCAGCAGCTTAGAGGACAGGGAATACGAGCAGTACTTC	CASSLEDREYEQYF
TRBV28	NA	NA	TRBJ2-7	TGTGCCAGCAGTTCCCGGAGCACGAAGTACGAGCAGTACTTC	CASSSRSTKYEQYF
TRBV7-2	NA	NA	TRBJ1-1	TGTGCCAGCAGCTTTGGGGTTTCTGAAGCTTTCTTT	CASSFGVSEAFF
TRBV6-5	TRBD1	NA	TRBJ2-7	TGTGCCAGCAGTTACGATGGGACAGGGCCCTACGAGCAGTACTTC	CASSYDGTGPYEQYF
TRBV7-9	NA	NA	TRBJ2-7	TGTGCCAGCAGCTTAGGGGTTGGTGACGAGCAGTACTTC	CASSLGVGDEQYF
TRBV2	TRBD1	NA	TRBJ1-5	TGTGCCACTCGGGACAGACAATATAGCAATCAGCCCCAGCATTTT	CATRDRQYSNQPQHF
TRBV2	NA	NA	TRBJ2-3	TGTGCCAGCAGTGACTGGACGGGTGTCACAGATACGCAGTATTTT	CASSDWTGVTDTQYF
TRBV19	NA	NA	TRBJ2-1	TGTGCCAGTAGTATGCGGGCTCTGGACAATGAGCAGTTCTTC	CASSMRALDNEQFF
TRBV19	TRBD1	NA	TRBJ1-1	TGTGCCAGTAGTCATGGGACAGGGATTGTGGCTTTCTTT	CASSHGTGIVAFF
TRBV27	NA	once	TRBJ2-7	TGTGCCAGCAGTTTATCGGACGCCTACGAGCAGTACTTC	CASSLSDAYEQYF
TRBV10-1	TRBD1	NA	TRBJ1-1	TGCGCCAGCAGTGCCGGGACAGGGGGTCTTATGGGGACTGAAGCTTTCTTT	CASSAGTGGLMGTEAFF
TRBV29-1	NA	NA	TRBJ1-2	TGCAGCGTTGAAGATGGGGGGCAGACAGACTATGGCTACACCTTC	CSVEDGGQTDYGYTF
TRBV27	NA	NA	TRBJ2-1	TGTGCCAGCAGTTTATTTAGGGACCACAATGAGCAGTTCTTC	CASSLFRDHNEQFF
TRBV9	TRBD1	NA	TRBJ1-4	TGTGCCAGCAGCGTAGGGACAGGGGTAACTAATGAAAAACTGTTTTTT	CASSVGTGVTNEKLFF
TRBV28	TRBD2	NA	TRBJ2-7	TGTGCCAGCAGTTTAACCCTAGCGGGAGAGGGCTACGAGCAGTACTTC	CASSLTLAGEGYEQYF
TRBV6-1	NA	NA	TRBJ2-2	TGTGCCAGTAGAACAGCTTACACCGGGGAGCTGTTTTTT	CASRTAYTGELFF